A single sample is the source of the 5 T cell receptor beta chains below, sequenced in a study of T cells in localized non-small cell lung cancer (dated by TCRdb to the early 2020s). The library was obtained by the immunoSEQ multiplex PCR assay. TCRdb limited this immuneACCESS table to in-frame rearrangements with V and J called. A share of clones is missing; checked studies link under half to unresolved V genes, and the rest is unexplained. This sample comprises about 61,000 clones, 70% to 90% of them detected only once. Of the sample, roughly 21% falls within the top ten clones. The specimen comprised peripheral blood, sampled before any cancer treatment. Every receptor here comes from a man aged 40-75 years with stage I squamous cell lung carcinoma.

The chain joins TRBV7-2 to TRBJ2-3; 8 bases agree with TRBD2. Germline CDR1 is SGHTA and CDR2 is FQGNSA. With 1 base clipped from V and 5 bases from J, the junction kept 8 bases outside the gene matches. The CDR3 extends over 16 amino acids. The CDR3 DNA is TGTGCCAGCAGCTTAGGAGAGACTAGCGTCGGAGATACGCAGTATTTT. Translated: CASSLGETSVGDTQYF. Complete variable domain (other parts from reference TRBV7-2 and TRBJ2-3): GAGVSQSPSNKVTEKGKDVELRCDPISGHTALYWYRQSLGQGLEFLIYFQGNSAPDKSGLPSDRFSAERTGGSVSTLTIQRTQQEDSAVYLCASSLGETSVGDTQYFGPGTRLTVL.

The genes are TRBV30 and TRBJ1-1, with TRBD1 as a possible D gene (5 bases). In germline, CDR1 is GTSNPN, CDR2 SVGIG (reference sequence). This CDR3 has 14 amino acids. V lost 5 bases and J lost 0, with 13 bases in between. The CDR3 bases are TGTGCCTGGGGGGGGAGGGTCGTGAACACTGAAGCTTTCTTT. The encoded protein is CAWGGRVVNTEAFF.

The chain is built from TRBV9 and TRBJ2-5; TRBD1 matches 8 bases. The CDR3 is 16 residues long. After removal of 3 bases from V and 4 bases from J, the junction contained 11 bases not matched to a gene. Per germline, CDR1 SGDLS and CDR2 YYNGEE. The CDR3 is CASSEGGQGSIETQYF. CDR3 sequence (DNA): TGTGCCAGCAGCGAAGGAGGACAGGGATCAATAGAGACCCAGTACTTC.

The chain recombines TRBV7-2 with TRBJ2-3; D call uncertain. This CDR3 is built from 15 residues. Deletions cut 4 bases from V and 4 bases from J, with 15 bases between. The germline CDR1 and CDR2 sequences are SGHTA and FQGNSA. The CDR3 region is CASSSNRPLADTQYF. CDR3 in DNA: TGTGCCAGCAGCTCAAATCGTCCCCTCGCAGATACGCAGTATTTT.

V and J are TRBV14 and TRBJ2-3; D remains unclear. This CDR3 is built from 14 residues. V lost 0 bases and J lost 2, with 6 bases in between. Germline CDR1 and CDR2: SGHDN and FVKESK. In DNA, the CDR3 is TGTGCCAGCAGCCAAGATCTCGCCACAGATACGCAGTATTTT. This sequence encodes CASSQDLATDTQYF.